The next 27 T cell receptor beta chains were all read from a single sample in a study of sequential checkpoint blockade in melanoma. Regarding treatment: randomized to nivolumab then ipilimumab (arm A) or the reverse (arm B). The method was immunoSEQ multiplex PCR; TCRdb's version includes in-frame clones alone and lacks a portion of them. The data show roughly 10,000 clones, with more than 70% seen just once and 36% held by the top ten. Sequencing was performed on CD8+ T cells sorted from blood (inferred from file names), taken from a patient given nivolumab and ipilimumab in sequence. Receptors were obtained from a human donor with melanoma.

This clone was counted between two and nine times. One end of the junction does not line up with germline, which may come from a read error. The chain joins TRBV13 to TRBJ2-7; TRBD1 matches 8 bases. The CDR3 spans 12 residues. The V gene's germline CDR1 is PRHDT and CDR2 FYEKMQ (reference sequence). CDR3 in amino acids: CASSSNPGQVDF. The CDR3 bases are TGTGCCAGCAGCTCTAATCCGGGACAGGTGGACTTC. Full variable domain (remainder filled in from reference TRBV13 and TRBJ2-7): AAGVIQSPRHLIKEKRETATLKCYPIPRHDTVYWYQQGPGQDPQFLISFYEKMQSDKGSIPDRFSAQQFSDYHSELNMSSLELGDSALYFCASSSNPGQVDFGPGTRLTVT.

The chain employs TRBV27 and TRBJ2-3, with 8 positions matching TRBD1. With 5 bases clipped from V and 0 bases from J, the junction kept 7 bases outside the gene matches. The CDR3 runs to 16 residues. CDR1 and CDR2 from the germline V gene are MNHEY and SMNVEV (reference sequence). The CDR3 coding sequence is TGTGCCAGCAGTCCACAGGGGGGATTTAGCACAGATACGCAGTATTTT. Amino acid sequence: CASSPQGGFSTDTQYF.

This clone is deemed medium-sized. This chain links TRBV4-3 with TRBJ2-7; TRBD1 is a possible D gene (6 bases). This CDR3 spans 13 amino acids. Germline V gene data show CDR1 as LGHNA and CDR2 as YSLEER. V lost 3 bases and J 6 bases, leaving 12 bases between the germline ends. CDR3 DNA: TGCGCCAGCAGCCACTCCAGGGGACGCGAGCAGTACTTC. Translated: CASSHSRGREQYF.

This clone is medium-sized in the sample. This rearrangement joins TRBV9 to TRBJ2-7, with D hard to call. V lost 0 bases and J lost 0, with 10 bases in between. Germline CDR1 and CDR2: SGDLS and YYNGEE. The CDR3 covers 15 residues. Written as DNA, the CDR3 is TGTGCCAGCAGCGTAGAGGCAGGCCTCTCCTACGAGCAGTACTTC. Residues: CASSVEAGLSYEQYF.

The rearrangement joins TRBV19 to TRBJ2-5; unclear D gene. The CDR3 sequence is 14 residues long. Germline CDR1 is LNHDA and CDR2 is SQIVND (reference sequence). V was shortened by 3 bases and J by 3 bases, with 11 bases between the two germline ends. The CDR3 nucleotides are TGTGCCAGTAGTATTTTAGGCCGGGAAGAGACCCAGTACTTC. It codes for CASSILGREETQYF.

The J gene is TRBJ2-3, the V gene TRBV2, with 9 bases aligning to TRBD2. Losses at the gene ends were 2 bases for V and 7 bases for J; bases not matched to a gene: 4. The CDR3 has 14 amino acids. CDR1 SNHLY and CDR2 FYNNEI come from the germline V gene. CDR3 nucleotide sequence: TGTGCCAGCAGTGAACTAGCGGGGAGGTATACGCAGTATTTT. Protein product: CASSELAGRYTQYF.

The V gene is TRBV30, the J gene TRBJ2-5; TRBD1 aligns across 7 bases. Germline CDR1 reads GTSNPN; CDR2 reads SVGIG (reference sequence). This CDR3 is built from 15 residues. J lost 4 bases, V lost 4 bases, and 12 bases had no gene match. The CDR3 nucleotides are TGTGCCTGGACCCCAGGGGGATTTTTAGGAGAGACCCAGTACTTC. Its translation is CAWTPGGFLGETQYF.

The chain employs TRBV7-9 and TRBJ2-7; perhaps TRBD2 as D (5 bases). This CDR3 region has 13 residues. The germline V and J ends were trimmed by 5 bases and 0 bases, with 8 bases remaining between them. Germline CDR1 and CDR2: SEHNR and FQNEAQ (reference sequence). CDR3 nucleotide sequence: TGTGCCAGCAGCCGAGCGGACTCCTACGAGCAGTACTTC. It codes for CASSRADSYEQYF.

The J gene is TRBJ2-7, the V gene TRBV12-5, with D possibly TRBD1 on 5 matching bases. V lost 3 bases and J lost 3, with 12 bases in between. Looked up from germline, CDR1 is LGHNT and CDR2 is FRNRAP. The CDR3 is 14 residues long. Written as DNA, the CDR3 is TGTGCTAGTGGTTTAGGGGCTAGTAACTACGAGCAGTACTTC. Amino acid sequence: CASGLGASNYEQYF. The full variable domain, with the rest looked up from reference TRBV12-5 and TRBJ2-7, is DARVTQTPRHKVTEMGQEVTMRCQPILGHNTVFWYRQTMMQGLELLAYFRNRAPLDDSGMPKDRFSAEMPDATLATLKIQPSEPRDSAVYFCASGLGASNYEQYFGPGTRLTVT.

This chain uses TRBV29-1 with TRBJ2-7; 11 nucleotides agree with TRBD1. V shed 6 bases, J shed 5 bases, and the junction held 9 bases outside the gene matches. This CDR3 is built from 14 residues. Germline CDR1 SQVTM, CDR2 ANQGSEA. The CDR3: CSVESGTGGHEQYF. CDR3 DNA: TGCAGCGTGGAATCCGGGACAGGGGGGCACGAGCAGTACTTC.

The rearrangement uses TRBV4-1 and TRBJ1-1, with 9 nucleotides matching TRBD1. The trim removed 3 bases at V and 5 bases at J, leaving 4 bases unmatched. This CDR3 contains 14 residues. Germline lookup yields CDR1 MGHRA and CDR2 YSYEKL. CDR3 nucleotides: TGCGCCAGCAGCCAGGGACAGGGAAGGACTGAAGCTTTCTTT. Translation gives CASSQGQGRTEAFF.

The chain couples TRBV7-9 to TRBJ2-7, with TRBD2 matching over 8 bases. CDR1 is SEHNR and CDR2 is FQNEAQ in the germline V gene (reference sequence). J lost 7 bases, V lost 7 bases, and 9 bases had no gene match. This CDR3 contains 13 residues. CDR3 region: CASNPGGPGEQYF. Written as DNA, the CDR3 is TGTGCCAGCAACCCGGGGGGGCCGGGGGAGCAGTACTTC.

The chain carries TRBV7-9 and TRBJ2-7; 7 nucleotides line up with TRBD1. The CDR3 has 15 amino acids. Germline assignment: CDR1 SEHNR and CDR2 FQNEAQ (reference sequence). Losses at the gene ends were 4 bases for V and 1 base for J; bases not matched to a gene: 7. The CDR3 region has the DNA TGTGCCAGCAGCTCGCTCGGGACAGCTTCCTACGAGCAGTACTTC. Encoded protein: CASSSLGTASYEQYF.

This clone was counted between two and nine times. This chain joins TRBV7-9 and TRBJ2-7, with 9 bases matching TRBD1. Losses at the gene ends were 0 bases for V and 7 bases for J; bases not matched to a gene: 10. CDR3 length: 16 residues. Germline CDR1 SEHNR, CDR2 FQNEAQ (reference sequence). CDR3: CASSLAGTGKRWEQYF. CDR3 in DNA: TGTGCCAGCAGCTTAGCAGGGACAGGGAAGAGGTGGGAGCAGTACTTC.

V and J are TRBV5-6 and TRBJ2-2; D uncertain. Per germline, CDR1 SGHDT and CDR2 YYEEEE. The CDR3 spans 15 residues. V gave up 0 bases and J gave up 4 bases, with 10 bases separating them. CDR3: CASSLASAGTGELFF. Here the CDR3 DNA reads TGTGCCAGCAGCTTGGCCTCGGCAGGCACCGGGGAGCTGTTTTTT. Together with reference TRBV5-6 and TRBJ2-2, the CDR3 gives the full variable domain: DAGVTQSPTHLIKTRGQQVTLRCSPKSGHDTVSWYQQALGQGPQFIFQYYEEEERQRGNFPDRFSGHQFPNYSSELNVNALLLGDSALYLCASSLASAGTGELFFGEGSRLTVL.

DNA for the CDR3: TGTGCCAGCAGCCCCAGGGGTCTAGGCAACATTCAGTACTTC. Translating it yields CASSPRGLGNIQYF. The V call is TRBV7-2, the J call TRBJ2-4, with a tentative D call TRBD1 (6 bases). The CDR3 has 14 amino acids. V was clipped by 5 bases and J by 7 bases, with 15 bases between them. Germline loops: CDR1 SGHTA, CDR2 FQGNSA.

The chain links TRBV6-6 to TRBJ2-3, with D hard to call. Trimming removed 6 bases from V and 3 bases from J, with 13 bases in between. CDR1 and CDR2 from the germline V gene are MNHNY and SVGAGI (reference sequence). This CDR3 spans 14 amino acids. This CDR3 reads CASRPAEETDTQYF. The DNA for the CDR3 is TGTGCCAGCAGGCCGGCAGAGGAGACAGATACGCAGTATTTT.

This clone was counted only a few times. The V call is TRBV7-9, the J call TRBJ1-3; D call uncertain. Per the germline V gene, CDR1 is SEHNR and CDR2 is FQNEAQ (reference sequence). Trimming removed 4 bases from V and 0 bases from J, with 13 bases in between. The CDR3 contains 16 residues. CDR3 amino acids: CASSSAVRNSGNTIYF. DNA for the CDR3: TGTGCCAGCAGCTCCGCCGTGCGGAACTCTGGAAACACCATATATTTT.

The chain recombines TRBV29-1 with TRBJ2-1, with 14 positions matching TRBD2. Trimming removed 7 bases from V and 6 bases from J; junction bases left unmatched: 5. The CDR3 consists of 14 residues. Germline assignment: CDR1 SQVTM and CDR2 ANQGSEA. The CDR3 spells CSAEGLAGVNEQFF. CDR3 bases: TGCAGCGCCGAGGGACTAGCGGGAGTCAATGAGCAGTTCTTC.

This chain links TRBV4-2 with TRBJ2-3, with TRBD2 identical over 11 bases. Germline values: CDR1 LGHNA, CDR2 YNFKEQ. The CDR3 runs 17 residues. V shed 0 bases and J 5 bases; nucleotides not matched to a gene: 7. CDR3 sequence reads: CASSQDLGTSGGDTQYF. CDR3 nucleotides: TGTGCCAGCAGCCAAGATCTCGGGACTAGCGGAGGAGATACGCAGTATTTT.

CDR3 coding DNA: TGCGCCAGCAGCCAAGGACGTATTGGGCCCCTTAAAAAACTGTTTTTT. Translating gives CASSQGRIGPLKKLFF. This chain uses TRBV4-3 with TRBJ1-4; no definite D call. Germline CDR1 reads LGHNA; CDR2 reads YSLEER. V lost 1 base and J 9 bases, leaving 18 bases between the germline ends. The CDR3 is 16 residues long.

The CDR3 loop is CASSSTGHEQYF. The CDR3 nucleotides are TGTGCCAGTAGTTCAACAGGTCACGAGCAGTACTTC. The V gene is TRBV19, the J gene TRBJ2-7; possibly TRBD1 for D (5 bases). Germline CDR1 and CDR2: LNHDA and SQIVND (reference sequence). This CDR3 spans 12 amino acids. Trimming removed 5 bases from V and 5 bases from J, with 10 bases in between.

The chain is built from TRBV19 and TRBJ1-6; D not resolved. Deletions cut 1 base from V and 7 bases from J, with 5 bases between. CDR3 length equals 13 residues. CDR1 and CDR2 (germline): LNHDA, SQIVND (reference sequence). CDR3 sequence reads: CASSIGANSPLHF. As DNA, the CDR3 is TGTGCCAGTAGTATAGGGGCAAATTCACCCCTCCACTTT.

The V and J genes are TRBV7-9 and TRBJ2-1; TRBD2 matches at 8 bases. Losses at the gene ends were 9 bases for V and 0 bases for J; bases not matched to a gene: 10. The length of the CDR3 is 16 residues. Germline CDR1 SEHNR, CDR2 FQNEAQ (reference sequence). The CDR3 bases are TGTGCCAGTGGGGGGGCTAGCGGGTCCTCCTACAATGAGCAGTTCTTC. It encodes CASGGASGSSYNEQFF.

This chain joins TRBV5-1 and TRBJ2-7, with TRBD2 matching 10 bases. The length of the CDR3 is 14 residues. V lost 4 bases, J lost 4 bases, and 5 bases stayed unmatched. The germline V gene encodes CDR1 SGHRS and CDR2 YFSETQ. In DNA, the CDR3 is TGCGCCAGCAGCCCTAGCGGGGGAAGGTACGAGCAGTACTTC. It codes for CASSPSGGRYEQYF.

Regarding this clone: The sample has other DNA sequences that encode this CDR3 too. V usage is TRBV5-4 and J usage is TRBJ1-2, with D hard to call. The CDR3 has 15 residues. From germline, CDR1 is SGHNT and CDR2 YYREEE (reference sequence). Trimming took 2 bases from V and 2 from J, leaving 13 bases between them. This CDR3 reads CASSLLSDINYGYTF. CDR3 DNA: TGTGCCAGCAGCTTATTGAGTGATATAAACTATGGCTACACCTTC.

This chain connects TRBV30 to TRBJ1-1; TRBD1 matches at 9 bases. The CDR3 contains 14 residues. Germline values: CDR1 GTSNPN, CDR2 SVGIG (reference sequence). V gave up 1 base and J gave up 2 bases; unmatched junction bases: 2. The CDR3 loop reads CAWSAGQGNTEAFF. DNA for the CDR3: TGTGCCTGGAGTGCGGGACAGGGTAACACTGAAGCTTTCTTT.